The next 25 T cell receptor beta chains were all read from a single sample in a study of blood T cell repertoires in COVID-19. Assay used: immunoSEQ multiplex PCR; TCRdb lists only in-frame clones, some missing. The sample consists of 29,000 or so clones, over 75% of them appearing once. The sequenced sample consisted of peripheral blood. The receptor set was obtained from a man in his sixties with acute or convalescent COVID-19.

The chain combines TRBV28 with TRBJ1-1; 8 positions match TRBD1. The V and J ends lost 3 bases and 6 bases, in that order; junction bases with no gene match: 12. Germline assignment: CDR1 MDHEN and CDR2 SYDVKM. The CDR3 spans 16 residues. The CDR3 loop reads CASSLSSGGAMAEAFF. DNA for the CDR3: TGTGCCAGCAGTTTGTCGTCAGGGGGCGCGATGGCTGAAGCTTTCTTT.

The rearrangement joins TRBV5-1 to TRBJ1-4, with D possibly being TRBD1 (6 bases). The V end was cut by 0 bases, the J end by 1 base, with 7 bases between. CDR1 is SGHRS and CDR2 is YFSETQ in the germline V gene. The CDR3 is 15 amino acids. Written as DNA, the CDR3 is TGCGCCAGCAGCTTGGAGACAGGAACTAATGAAAAACTGTTTTTT. Protein sequence: CASSLETGTNEKLFF.

This chain's CDR3 is CASSLELAGGGNEQFF. For the CDR3, the DNA is TGTGCCAGCAGCTTAGAGTTAGCGGGAGGAGGCAATGAGCAGTTCTTC. The chain is built from TRBV7-8 and TRBJ2-1; 10 bases map to TRBD2. CDR1 is SGHVS and CDR2 is FQNEAQ in the germline V gene. The CDR3 spans 16 residues. Unmatched junction bases numbered 6, after V lost 1 base and J lost 6 bases.

The chain employs TRBV18 and TRBJ1-2, with a possible D match to TRBD1 (5 bases). This CDR3 comprises 16 residues. V was clipped by 3 bases and J by 6 bases, with 20 bases between them. Looked up from germline, CDR1 is KGHSH and CDR2 is LQKENI. Here the CDR3 DNA reads TGTGCCAGCTCACCCAATAAGGACACCTATGGTGATGGCTACACCTTC. Translation gives CASSPNKDTYGDGYTF. The whole variable domain, filled in from reference TRBV18 and TRBJ1-2, reads NAGVMQNPRHLVRRRGQEARLRCSPMKGHSHVYWYRQLPEEGLKFMVYLQKENIIDESGMPKERFSAEFPKEGPSILRIQQVVRGDSAAYFCASSPNKDTYGDGYTFGSGTRLTVV.

This chain connects TRBV7-2 to TRBJ2-5, with D unclear. Germline V gene sequence: CDR1 SGHTA, CDR2 FQGNSA. V lost 0 bases and J 3 bases, leaving 8 bases between the germline ends. This CDR3 has 14 residues. The CDR3: CASSLAGQKETQYF. CDR3 nucleotides: TGTGCCAGCAGCTTAGCGGGCCAAAAAGAGACCCAGTACTTC.

The chain has TRBV7-8 and TRBJ2-5, with TRBD1 as a possible D gene (6 bases). CDR3 length equals 16 residues. Trimming left V 5 bases short and J 2 bases short, with 18 bases between. CDR1 and CDR2 from the germline V gene are SGHVS and FQNEAQ. CDR3 sequence: CASSPSINRVQETQYF. The CDR3, as DNA: TGTGCCAGCAGCCCATCCATCAACAGGGTTCAAGAGACCCAGTACTTC.

The chain is built from TRBV6-1 and TRBJ2-5; the D gene is possibly TRBD1 (6 bases). The V end was cut by 0 bases, the J end by 5 bases, with 10 bases between. Germline assignment: CDR1 MNHNS and CDR2 SASEGT. The CDR3 totals 14 residues. Here the CDR3 DNA reads TGTGCCAGCAGTGAAGCGCAGGGGATGGAGACCCAGTACTTC. Its protein is CASSEAQGMETQYF.

V is TRBV10-1 and J is TRBJ2-3; 8 positions match TRBD2. V was clipped by 4 bases and J by 0 bases; unmatched bases: 6. The CDR3 length is 16 residues. Germline V gene lookup returns CDR1 WNHNN and CDR2 SYGVQD (reference sequence). The CDR3 DNA is TGCGCCAGCAGTGTGGAAGCTAGCGGGAGCACAGATACGCAGTATTTT. Its translation is CASSVEASGSTDTQYF.

The chain is built from TRBV10-2 and TRBJ2-1; TRBD1 is a possible D gene (6 bases). The V end lost 6 bases, the J end lost 6 bases, and 12 bases lay between the germline ends. CDR3 length: 13 residues. From germline, CDR1 is WSHSY and CDR2 SAAADI. CDR3 coding DNA: TGCGCCAGCAGACTATCACAGGGCAATGAGCAGTTCTTC. Translation: CASRLSQGNEQFF.

The rearrangement links TRBV27 to TRBJ1-1; D may be TRBD1 (6 bases). Germline-derived CDR1 and CDR2 are MNHEY and SMNVEV (reference sequence). The CDR3 totals 15 residues. The V end lost 5 bases, the J end lost 2 bases, and 15 bases lay between the germline ends. The CDR3 here is CASSATGWGNTEAFF. The CDR3 nucleotides read TGTGCCAGCAGTGCGACAGGTTGGGGAAACACTGAAGCTTTCTTT.

V is TRBV11-2 and J is TRBJ2-7; 7 nucleotides align to TRBD2. This CDR3 has 14 residues. CDR1 is SGHAT and CDR2 is FQNNGV in the germline V gene. Unmatched junction bases numbered 6, after V lost 5 bases and J lost 2 bases. The CDR3 DNA reads TGTGCCAGCAGCCCAAGCGGGGCTACCTACGAGCAGTACTTC. This encodes CASSPSGATYEQYF.

The V and J genes are TRBV19 and TRBJ2-3, with unresolved D. The V gene's germline CDR1 is LNHDA and CDR2 SQIVND (reference sequence). The CDR3 is 14 amino acids. With 2 bases removed from V and 1 base from J, the gap between germline ends came to 7 bases. The CDR3 protein is CASSIQIGTDTQYF. The CDR3 region has the DNA TGTGCCAGTAGTATACAGATTGGCACAGATACGCAGTATTTT.

J is TRBJ1-1 and V is TRBV4-2; TRBD1 matches at 7 bases. Germline V CDR1 and CDR2: LGHNA, YNFKEQ. V shed 4 bases and J 10 bases; nucleotides not matched to a gene: 6. This CDR3 is built from 12 residues. The CDR3 sequence is CASSRDRDTAFF. The CDR3 coding sequence is TGTGCCAGCAGCCGAGACAGGGACACAGCTTTCTTT.

This clone showed up just once. The chain couples TRBV15 to TRBJ1-6, with a tentative D call TRBD1 (5 bases). V was trimmed by 0 bases and J by 0 bases, leaving 21 bases between them. Germline-derived CDR1 and CDR2 are LNHNV and YYDKDF (reference sequence). The CDR3 extends over 21 amino acids. The CDR3 DNA reads TGTGCCACCAGCAGAGACAGGGTCGGGAGTTCTCCAAGCTCCTATAATTCACCCCTCCACTTT. As protein: CATSRDRVGSSPSSYNSPLHF. The full variable domain, with the rest looked up from reference TRBV15 and TRBJ1-6, is DAMVIQNPRYQVTQFGKPVTLSCSQTLNHNVMYWYQQKSSQAPKLLFHYYDKDFNNEADTPDNFQSRRPNTSFCFLDIRSPGLGDTAMYLCATSRDRVGSSPSSYNSPLHFGNGTRLTVT.

This clone was counted a single time. V and J are TRBV6-2 or TRBV6-3 and TRBJ2-7; 8 bases align to TRBD1. Germline lookup yields CDR1 MNHEY and CDR2 SVGEGT. This CDR3 comprises 15 residues. J gave up 4 bases and V 0 bases, and 5 bases lay outside the gene matches. CDR3 DNA: TGTGCCAGCAGTTACTCTTCAGGGGGCTCGTACGAGCAGTACTTC. Translated: CASSYSSGGSYEQYF.

The chain joins TRBV15 to TRBJ2-3, with TRBD2 as a possible D gene (5 bases). Germline assignment: CDR1 LNHNV and CDR2 YYDKDF (reference sequence). V was shortened by 4 bases and J by 2 bases, with 13 bases between the two germline ends. The CDR3 contains 15 residues. The CDR3 DNA follows: TGTGCCACCAGCATCATGGGGAGTCTCACAGATACGCAGTATTTT. Translating it yields CATSIMGSLTDTQYF.

The rearrangement links TRBV21-1 to TRBJ1-5; TRBD1 was called by the table and not checked on the DNA. TRBV21-1 is classified as a pseudogene. The CDR3 spans 14 residues. CDR3 nucleotide sequence: TGTGCCAGCAGCGAGGACAGGGGGTTAACAGCCCAGCATTTT. Residues: CASSEDRGLTAQHF.

The J gene is TRBJ2-1, the V gene TRBV4-2; tentatively, D is TRBD2 (7 bases). Trimming cost V 0 bases and J 7 bases, with 13 bases left between them. The CDR3 is made up of 15 amino acids. The germline V gene encodes CDR1 LGHNA and CDR2 YNFKEQ. The CDR3 sequence: CASSQDMGGPNEQFF. The CDR3 bases are TGTGCCAGCAGCCAAGATATGGGGGGGCCGAATGAGCAGTTCTTC.

The chain has TRBV7-9 and TRBJ2-3, with TRBD2 matching over 10 bases. The germline V gene has CDR1 SEHNR and CDR2 FQNEAQ (reference sequence). Unmatched junction bases numbered 4, after V lost 2 bases and J lost 5 bases. The CDR3 length is 15 residues. The CDR3 coding sequence is TGTGCCAGCAGCTTACTAGCGGGAGTGGGAGATACGCAGTATTTT. This encodes CASSLLAGVGDTQYF. The entire variable domain, with the rest obtained from reference TRBV7-9 and TRBJ2-3, is as follows: DTGVSQNPRHKITKRGQNVTFRCDPISEHNRLYWYRQTLGQGPEFLTYFQNEAQLEKSRLLSDRFSAERPKGSFSTLEIQRTEQGDSAMYLCASSLLAGVGDTQYFGPGTRLTVL.

The V call is TRBV5-6, the J call TRBJ1-2; 7 positions agree with TRBD1. The CDR3 loop spans 14 amino acids. Germline V lookup: CDR1 SGHDT, CDR2 YYEEEE. V was clipped by 1 base and J by 7 bases; unmatched bases: 7. The CDR3 spells CASSLRGGMFGYTF. DNA for the CDR3: TGTGCCAGCAGCTTGCGAGGGGGCATGTTTGGCTACACCTTC.

J is TRBJ1-1 and V is TRBV10-1; D is undetermined. V was pared by 3 bases and J by 1 base, with 6 bases between. The CDR3 is made up of 13 amino acids. From germline, CDR1 is WNHNN and CDR2 SYGVQD (reference sequence). The CDR3 nucleotides are TGCGCCAGCAGTGAAGACTCGAACACTGAAGCTTTCTTT. Amino acid sequence: CASSEDSNTEAFF.

This chain joins TRBV5-5 and TRBJ1-2; possible D gene TRBD1, 6 bases. Germline lookup yields CDR1 SGHKS and CDR2 YYEKEE (reference sequence). The ends were cut back, 0 bases at V and 6 bases at J, with 9 bases in the middle. The CDR3 extends over 13 amino acids. The DNA of the CDR3 is TGTGCCAGCAGCTTGGCTCCAGGGGATGGCTACACCTTC. Amino acids: CASSLAPGDGYTF.

The chain has TRBV2 and TRBJ1-4; a possible D gene is TRBD1 (6 bases). The CDR3 is 16 residues long. Trimming pared 1 base from V and 4 bases from J, leaving 13 bases between. The germline V gene encodes CDR1 SNHLY and CDR2 FYNNEI. CDR3 in amino acids: CASSEDRDTDNEKLFF. CDR3 DNA: TGTGCCAGCAGTGAAGACCGGGACACAGATAATGAAAAACTGTTTTTT.

The rearrangement joins TRBV6-4 to TRBJ1-1; 9 bases fit TRBD1. The trim removed 4 bases at V and 6 bases at J, leaving 3 bases unmatched. The CDR3 runs 13 residues. Germline V CDR1 and CDR2: MRHNA, SNTAGT. In DNA form, the CDR3 reads TGTGCCAGCAGTGCTACAGGGGGCTCTGAAGCTTTCTTT. Its translation is CASSATGGSEAFF.

V is TRBV3-1 (or the pseudogene TRBV3-2) and J is TRBJ2-1; 13 bases are a match to TRBD2. The germline CDR1 and CDR2 sequences are LGHDT and YNNKEL (reference sequence). The CDR3 totals 17 residues. With V trimmed by 0 bases and J by 13 bases, 12 bases remained unmatched. CDR3 DNA sequence: TGTGCCAGCAGCCAAGAAAGGGGACTAGCGGGATCGGTTTTCCAGTTCTTC. The encoded protein is CASSQERGLAGSVFQFF.